The TCR beta chain described here comes from a study of T cells after somatic rescue of genetic block. V dropped 0 bases and J dropped 0 bases, with 12 bases sitting between them. CDR3 length: 16 residues. Per germline, CDR1 GTSNPN and CDR2 SVGIG (reference sequence). Libraries were prepared by immunoSEQ multiplex PCR; TCRdb keeps only in-frame clonotypes and omits some of them. Of 110,000 or so clones detected, 80% to 95% appear once; the ten largest clones hold over 1.1%. This receptor was identified in a young woman. The chain links TRBV30 to TRBJ2-4; tentative D call: TRBD1 (5 bases). The sequenced sample was peripheral blood mononuclear cells (PBMCs). DNA of the CDR3: TGTGCCTGGAGTGTAAGGGGCATACTAGCCAAAAACATTCAGTACTTC. This codes for CAWSVRGILAKNIQYF.